This TCR beta chain was identified during a study of blood T cell repertoires in COVID-19. Sequencing was performed with immunoSEQ multiplex PCR; in TCRdb, only in-frame clones are kept and a portion is missing. Among approximately 70,000 clones, 90% were seen once, and the ten largest hold approximately 6.3%. Trimming at V came to 5 bases and at J to 0 bases, leaving 9 bases not matched to a gene. The CDR3 consists of 17 residues. Germline V lookup: CDR1 SGHNT, CDR2 YYREEE (reference sequence). The clonotype comes from an elderly woman with active COVID-19. The sample was peripheral blood. The chain joins TRBV5-4 to TRBJ2-7; 12 bases map to TRBD2. CDR3 loop: CASSYRLAGVFSYEQYF. CDR3 sequence (DNA): TGTGCCAGCAGTTATCGACTAGCGGGAGTTTTCTCCTACGAGCAGTACTTC.